This T cell receptor beta chain emerged from a study of cytomegalovirus exposure and HLA in healthy donors. Study-wide points: Later examination showed HLA-associated TCR beta chains had greater clonal expansion than equally common others. In a later analysis, several top co-occurrence clusters appeared linked to parvovirus B19, influenza, CMV and Epstein-Barr virus. Among TCR beta chains, those listed as cytomegalovirus-associated numbered over 150.

It was with 60 Vbeta and 13 Jbeta primers that the PCR ran. Clones were sequenced by immunoSEQ multiplex PCR, and TCRdb holds only the in-frame ones, with some missing. The repertoire holds more than 150,000 clones, with 76% as singletons. This clone appeared a few times. Its antigen is not known. V gave up 4 bases and J gave up 2 bases; unmatched junction bases: 5. Germline V gene data show CDR1 as SGHKS and CDR2 as YYEKEE (reference sequence). CDR3 length: 15 amino acids. This TCR was recovered from a woman under 40 in good health and CMV-seropositive. The chain is built from TRBV5-5 and TRBJ2-1, with TRBD1 matching over 8 bases. The sample consisted of PBMCs. CDR3 loop: CASSATGGTYNEQFF. The CDR3 DNA is TGTGCCAGCAGCGCTACAGGGGGTACCTACAATGAGCAGTTCTTC.